These 14 T cell receptor beta chains originate from one sample sequenced in a study of control samples from healthy donors and cancer patients. Clones were sequenced by immunoSEQ multiplex PCR, and TCRdb holds only the in-frame ones, with some missing. The sample comprises under 450,000 clones, 75% to 95% of which are singletons, and over 5.5% rests with the top ten. The sequenced material came from PBMCs. The receptor set was obtained from a man aged 40-55 years with head and neck cancer.

Comments on this clone: At the DNA level, this CDR3 is encoded by other sequences in the same sample as well. J is TRBJ2-7 and V is TRBV7-3; D is perhaps TRBD1 (5 bases). This CDR3 is 15 amino acids long. Trimming left V 2 bases short and J 0 bases short, with 11 bases between. Germline CDR1 is SGHTA and CDR2 is FQGTGA. The CDR3: CASSLLGQSSYEQYF. CDR3 bases: TGTGCCAGCAGCTTATTGGGGCAAAGCTCCTACGAGCAGTACTTC.

The chain joins TRBV6-5 to TRBJ2-7; 9 nucleotides align to TRBD1. The CDR3 is 15 amino acids. V lost 6 bases and J lost 2; bases outside the gene matches: 8. Germline loops: CDR1 MNHEY, CDR2 SVGAGI. CDR3 amino acids: CASRRDRENAYEQYF. CDR3 in DNA: TGTGCCAGCAGGCGGGACAGGGAAAATGCCTACGAGCAGTACTTC.

This clone showed up just once. Written as DNA, the CDR3 is TGTGCCAGCAGCTTAGCGCAAGGGAGAGGTGAAAAACTGTTTTTT. Translation: CASSLAQGRGEKLFF. The V and J genes are TRBV7-9 and TRBJ1-4; D is uncertain. CDR1 and CDR2 from the germline V gene are SEHNR and FQNEAQ (reference sequence). CDR3 size: 15 residues. The V gene lost 0 bases and the J gene lost 7 bases, with 12 bases spanning the gap.

The chain joins TRBV9 to TRBJ2-7; D may be TRBD1 or TRBD2 (5 bases each). Germline-derived CDR1 and CDR2 are SGDLS and YYNGEE. The CDR3 covers 12 residues. Trimming stripped 4 bases from V and 6 bases from J, with 11 bases between. The CDR3 region is CASSYGTSEQYF. Written as DNA, the CDR3 is TGTGCCAGCAGCTACGGGACGTCCGAGCAGTACTTC. The full variable domain, rest sourced from reference TRBV9 and TRBJ2-7, is DSGVTQTPKHLITATGQRVTLRCSPRSGDLSVYWYQQSLDQGLQFLIQYYNGEERAKGNILERFSAQQFPDLHSELNLSSLELGDSALYFCASSYGTSEQYFGPGTRLTVT.

The V and J genes are TRBV20-1 and TRBJ2-1; D remains unclear. Trimming shortened V by 3 bases and J by 0 bases, and 9 bases separated the two germline ends. The germline V gene encodes CDR1 DFQATT and CDR2 SNEGSKA (reference sequence). This CDR3 has 14 residues. The CDR3 nucleotides read TGCAGTGCTAGTAACCCGAGCTCCTACAATGAGCAGTTCTTC. Translation: CSASNPSSYNEQFF.

This chain connects TRBV23-1 to TRBJ1-3; weak D call: TRBD1 (5 bases). TRBV23-1 is given ORF status, its function remaining uncertain. This CDR3 region has 15 residues. V lost 5 bases to trimming and J lost 2 bases, with 13 bases between them. DNA of the CDR3: TGCGCCAGCAGTAACCCAGGGTCAGCTGGAAACACCATATATTTT. This codes for CASSNPGSAGNTIYF.

This chain uses TRBV29-1 with TRBJ2-7; maybe TRBD2 (5 bases). The CDR3 consists of 11 residues. Trimming removed 7 bases from V and 4 bases from J, with 11 bases in between. CDR1 SQVTM and CDR2 ANQGSEA come from the germline V gene. This CDR3 reads CSARRDYEQYF. CDR3 in DNA: TGCAGCGCCCGCCGGGATTACGAGCAGTACTTC.

The rearrangement links TRBV18 to TRBJ1-3; D is ambiguous. V lost 4 bases and J 2 bases, leaving 6 bases between the germline ends. The germline V gene encodes CDR1 KGHSH and CDR2 LQKENI. This CDR3 region has 13 residues. CDR3 amino acids: CASSLAAGNTIYF. The CDR3 nucleotides are TGTGCCAGCTCACTTGCTGCTGGAAACACCATATATTTT.

The chain carries TRBV11-2 and TRBJ2-5; TRBD2 might be the D (5 bases). The V and J ends lost 2 bases and 4 bases respectively, with 14 bases between them. Germline loops: CDR1 SGHAT, CDR2 FQNNGV. CDR3 length: 15 amino acids. CDR3 sequence (DNA): TGTGCCAGCAGCTTATGGTTGGACGGAGGAGAGACCCAGTACTTC. Its protein is CASSLWLDGGETQYF. The full variable domain, its missing parts supplied by reference TRBV11-2 and TRBJ2-5, is EAGVAQSPRYKIIEKRQSVAFWCNPISGHATLYWYQQILGQGPKLLIQFQNNGVVDDSQLPKDRFSAERLKGVDSTLKIQPAKLEDSAVYLCASSLWLDGGETQYFGPGTRLLVL.

The chain uses TRBV2 and TRBJ1-5; 9 bases are a match to TRBD1. This CDR3 spans 14 amino acids. Germline values: CDR1 SNHLY, CDR2 FYNNEI. After removal of 6 bases from V and 6 bases from J, the junction contained 6 bases not matched to a gene. The CDR3 nucleotides are TGTGCCAGCAGCCCCACAGGGGGCCCTCAGCCCCAGCATTTT. Translated, it gives CASSPTGGPQPQHF.

The chain combines TRBV29-1 with TRBJ2-7; D unclear. This CDR3 comprises 13 residues. The V gene lost 3 bases and the J gene lost 0 bases, with 9 bases spanning the gap. Germline loops: CDR1 SQVTM, CDR2 ANQGSEA. The CDR3, as DNA: TGCAGCGTTGAGGCAGGAGTCTCCTACGAGCAGTACTTC. Protein: CSVEAGVSYEQYF.

This clone occurred a few times. This chain uses TRBV12-5 with TRBJ2-5; 7 bases align to TRBD1. Germline V gene data show CDR1 as LGHNT and CDR2 as FRNRAP. This CDR3 is 15 amino acids long. Trimming took 5 bases from V and 5 from J; bases not matched to a gene: 11. This chain's CDR3 is CASGPGQDSVETQYF. The CDR3 coding sequence is TGTGCTAGTGGTCCAGGACAGGACTCCGTTGAGACCCAGTACTTC.

As DNA, the CDR3 is TGTGCCAGCAGCCAAGATCGGGCGGGGTGGCGGGAGACCCAGTACTTC. This codes for CASSQDRAGWRETQYF. The chain couples TRBV3-1 (or the pseudogene TRBV3-2) to TRBJ2-5, with a tentative D call TRBD2 (6 bases). The CDR3 has 16 residues. V was cut by 0 bases and J by 5 bases, with 16 bases left in between. CDR1 is LGHDT, CDR2 YNNKEL, per germline (reference sequence).

A remark on this clone: The same CDR3 can be traced to other DNA sequences in this sample. V gene TRBV11-3 combines with J gene TRBJ2-3; D is unclear. In germline, CDR1 is SGHNT, CDR2 YENEEA. This CDR3 is 12 amino acids long. V was cut by 4 bases and J by 6 bases, with 8 bases left in between. The CDR3 region is CASSSSGDTQYF. For the CDR3, the DNA is TGTGCCAGCAGCTCCAGTGGGGATACGCAGTATTTT.